A selection of T cell receptor beta chains follows, all from one sample in a study of cytomegalovirus exposure and HLA in healthy donors. Clones were read by immunoSEQ multiplex PCR, and TCRdb kept only the in-frame ones, dropping some. The table includes some 170,000 clones, approximately 77% detected once. Specimen: PBMCs. All receptors come from a man aged 30 to 45 in good health and CMV-seropositive. The CDR3 runs from the conserved cysteine through the conserved F or W. A D gene is named only where the DNA matches it firmly. Size tells how often a clone was seen (once, few, many) or the class of an expanded clone, and some rows leave it out.

J gene: TRBJ2-7; clone size: NA; V gene: TRBV6-5; D gene: NA; CDR3 DNA: TGTGCCAGCAGTTACTCTAGCGCCTTCTCCTACGAGCAGTACTTC; CDR3 protein: CASSYSSAFSYEQYF
J gene: TRBJ1-6; clone size: few; V gene: TRBV6-5; D gene: TRBD1; CDR3 DNA: TGTGCCAGCAGCCCAAGGACAGGGGTTTCACCCCTCCACTTT; CDR3 protein: CASSPRTGVSPLHF
J gene: TRBJ1-2; clone size: NA; V gene: TRBV7-9; D gene: TRBD1; CDR3 DNA: TGTGCCAGCAGCTTAGGACAGGGGGATGGCTACACCTTC; CDR3 protein: CASSLGQGDGYTF
J gene: TRBJ1-6; clone size: NA; V gene: TRBV29-1; D gene: NA; CDR3 DNA: TGCAGCGTCGCCTACGAGAGCTCCTATAATTCACCCCTCCACTTT; CDR3 protein: CSVAYESSYNSPLHF
J gene: TRBJ1-6; clone size: once; V gene: TRBV5-1; D gene: TRBD1; CDR3 DNA: TGCGCCAGCAGCTTGGACGGACAGGACTTATATAATTCACCCCTCCACTTT; CDR3 protein: CASSLDGQDLYNSPLHF
J gene: TRBJ2-7; clone size: NA; V gene: TRBV5-1; D gene: TRBD2; CDR3 DNA: TGCGCCAGCAGCTTGACTAGCGGCTACGAGCAGTACTTC; CDR3 protein: CASSLTSGYEQYF
J gene: TRBJ2-5; clone size: NA; V gene: TRBV27; D gene: NA; CDR3 DNA: TGTGCCAGCAGTTCCACTGACAGCCTGTACCAAGAGACCCAGTACTTC; CDR3 protein: CASSSTDSLYQETQYF
J gene: TRBJ2-5; clone size: NA; V gene: TRBV10-1; D gene: TRBD1; CDR3 DNA: TGCGCCAGCAGTGATCCAAAGACAGGGTCAGAGACCCAGTACTTC; CDR3 protein: CASSDPKTGSETQYF
J gene: TRBJ2-2; clone size: NA; V gene: TRBV5-6; D gene: TRBD1; CDR3 DNA: TGTGCCAGCAGCTTAGACAGGGGGCGAACCGGGGAGCTGTTTTTT; CDR3 protein: CASSLDRGRTGELFF
J gene: TRBJ2-5; clone size: NA; V gene: TRBV30; D gene: TRBD2; CDR3 DNA: TGTGCCTGGTGTAGCGGGGGGGAGCAAGAGACCCAGTACTTC; CDR3 protein: CAWCSGGEQETQYF
J gene: TRBJ2-5; clone size: many; V gene: TRBV6-5; D gene: TRBD2; CDR3 DNA: TGTGCCAGCAGTTACTCCAGCGGGGGCCAGTTTGAGACCCAGTACTTC; CDR3 protein: CASSYSSGGQFETQYF
J gene: TRBJ2-7; clone size: NA; V gene: TRBV4-1; D gene: TRBD1; CDR3 DNA: TGCGCCAGCAGCCAAGATAGGGCGACAGGGGCCCCCTACGAGCAGTACTTC; CDR3 protein: CASSQDRATGAPYEQYF
J gene: TRBJ2-3; clone size: NA; V gene: TRBV6-1; D gene: TRBD1; CDR3 DNA: TGTGCCAGCAGTGATTTCCTGCCGGGACAGGGGTGGCCAGATACGCAGTATTTT; CDR3 protein: CASSDFLPGQGWPDTQYF
J gene: TRBJ1-1; clone size: NA; V gene: TRBV19; D gene: NA; CDR3 DNA: TGTGCCAGTACTTACAGCGGGACGGTGAACACTGAAGCTTTCTTT; CDR3 protein: CASTYSGTVNTEAFF
J gene: TRBJ2-7; clone size: NA; V gene: TRBV6-1; D gene: TRBD2; CDR3 DNA: TGTGCCAGCAGAGAACGGGGGAGGGGCCGAGGGAACTACGAGCAGTACTTC; CDR3 protein: CASRERGRGRGNYEQYF
J gene: TRBJ2-3; clone size: NA; V gene: TRBV9; D gene: TRBD2; CDR3 DNA: TGTGCCAGCCGAAGCGGGGGGCGGAGCACAGATACGCAGTATTTT; CDR3 protein: CASRSGGRSTDTQYF
J gene: TRBJ2-7; clone size: NA; V gene: TRBV9; D gene: NA; CDR3 DNA: TGTGCCAGCAGCGTAGGGGACAAATACTCCTACGAGCAGTACTTC; CDR3 protein: CASSVGDKYSYEQYF
J gene: TRBJ2-3; clone size: NA; V gene: TRBV25-1; D gene: TRBD1; CDR3 DNA: TGTGCCAGCAGCGGGACAGGGAGCACAGATACGCAGTATTTT; CDR3 protein: CASSGTGSTDTQYF
J gene: TRBJ2-7; clone size: NA; V gene: TRBV30; D gene: TRBD2; CDR3 DNA: TGTGCCTGGGAGCGGGGCCGCTCCTACGAGCAGTACTTC; CDR3 protein: CAWERGRSYEQYF
J gene: TRBJ2-3; clone size: many; V gene: TRBV2; D gene: TRBD2; CDR3 DNA: TGTGCCAGCAGTGAAGAGCGGGGCGCGGGGGATACGCAGTATTTT; CDR3 protein: CASSEERGAGDTQYF
J gene: TRBJ2-2; clone size: NA; V gene: TRBV19; D gene: TRBD1; CDR3 DNA: TGTGCCAGTAGTATGGGGACAGGGGTCACCGGGGAGCTGTTTTTT; CDR3 protein: CASSMGTGVTGELFF
J gene: TRBJ2-5; clone size: NA; V gene: TRBV27; D gene: NA; CDR3 DNA: TGTGCCAGCAGTAACCCAGGGTTGGGCGAGACCCAGTACTTC; CDR3 protein: CASSNPGLGETQYF
J gene: TRBJ2-1; clone size: NA; V gene: TRBV27; D gene: NA; CDR3 DNA: TGTGCCAGCAGTTTTTTAGGGAGTAATGAGCAGTTCTTC; CDR3 protein: CASSFLGSNEQFF
J gene: TRBJ1-6; clone size: NA; V gene: TRBV30; D gene: TRBD1; CDR3 DNA: TGTGCCTGGACAGGGGGTGTTAATTCACCCCTCCACTTT; CDR3 protein: CAWTGGVNSPLHF
J gene: TRBJ2-7; clone size: NA; V gene: TRBV5-1; D gene: NA; CDR3 DNA: TGCGCCAGCAGCTTGGGGGGGGACGGCAACGAGCAGTACTTC; CDR3 protein: CASSLGGDGNEQYF
J gene: TRBJ1-3; clone size: NA; V gene: TRBV7-6; D gene: TRBD1; CDR3 DNA: TGTGCCAGCAGCCCAGGACAGGGTGGAAACACCATATATTTT; CDR3 protein: CASSPGQGGNTIYF
J gene: TRBJ2-2; clone size: NA; V gene: TRBV2; D gene: TRBD2; CDR3 DNA: TGTGCCAGCAGTGATAGACTAGCGGCCACCGGGGAGCTGTTTTTT; CDR3 protein: CASSDRLAATGELFF
J gene: TRBJ1-1; clone size: NA; V gene: TRBV10-3; D gene: NA; CDR3 DNA: TGTGCCATCAGGGACAGCCGGAACACTGAAGCTTTCTTT; CDR3 protein: CAIRDSRNTEAFF
J gene: TRBJ1-5; clone size: NA; V gene: TRBV28; D gene: NA; CDR3 DNA: TGTGCCAGCAGGAACAGGGAGGGATCCAATCAGCCCCAGCATTTT; CDR3 protein: CASRNREGSNQPQHF
J gene: TRBJ2-5; clone size: NA; V gene: TRBV5-1; D gene: NA; CDR3 DNA: TGCGCCAGCACTACAGTTTCTCAAGAGACCCAGTACTTC; CDR3 protein: CASTTVSQETQYF
J gene: TRBJ2-2; clone size: NA; V gene: TRBV7-4; D gene: TRBD1; CDR3 DNA: TGTGCCAGCAGCGGGGGACAGGCACAAACGAGCTTGACCGGGGAGCTGTTTTTT; CDR3 protein: CASSGGQAQTSLTGELFF
J gene: TRBJ1-6; clone size: NA; V gene: TRBV9; D gene: NA; CDR3 DNA: TGTGCCAGCAGCGTAGATGGAGGCTCACCCCTCCACTTT; CDR3 protein: CASSVDGGSPLHF
J gene: TRBJ2-4; clone size: few; V gene: TRBV29-1; D gene: NA; CDR3 DNA: TGCAGCGTTGTAAGGAGCACAGCCAAAAACATTCAGTACTTC; CDR3 protein: CSVVRSTAKNIQYF
J gene: TRBJ2-2; clone size: NA; V gene: TRBV19; D gene: TRBD1; CDR3 DNA: TGTGCCAGTAGTATTCGGCAGGGGGCCGGGGAGCTGTTTTTT; CDR3 protein: CASSIRQGAGELFF
J gene: TRBJ2-7; clone size: NA; V gene: TRBV5-3; D gene: NA; CDR3 DNA: TGTGCCAGAAGCTCCCGGAGCTCCTACGAGCAGTACTTC; CDR3 protein: CARSSRSSYEQYF
J gene: TRBJ1-1; clone size: NA; V gene: TRBV18; D gene: NA; CDR3 DNA: TGTGCCAGCTCCGGAACGGGGGGGAAGAACACTGAAGCTTTCTTT; CDR3 protein: CASSGTGGKNTEAFF
J gene: TRBJ2-5; clone size: few; V gene: TRBV4-1; D gene: TRBD2; CDR3 DNA: TGCGCCAGCAGCCAAGATCAGAGTCTAGCGGGGGGGAAGACCCAGTACTTC; CDR3 protein: CASSQDQSLAGGKTQYF
J gene: TRBJ2-5; clone size: NA; V gene: TRBV7-2; D gene: TRBD1; CDR3 DNA: TGTGCCAGCAGCTTAAATAAGGGGGCCGGCGAGACCCAGTACTTC; CDR3 protein: CASSLNKGAGETQYF
J gene: TRBJ2-7; clone size: NA; V gene: TRBV18; D gene: NA; CDR3 DNA: TGTGCCAGCTCACCTGGACTTAACGTGGACGAGCAGTACTTC; CDR3 protein: CASSPGLNVDEQYF
J gene: TRBJ1-5; clone size: NA; V gene: TRBV6-1; D gene: NA; CDR3 DNA: TGTGCCAGCAGCCTCAGGAGCAATCAGCCCCAGCATTTT; CDR3 protein: CASSLRSNQPQHF
J gene: TRBJ2-3; clone size: NA; V gene: TRBV4-1; D gene: NA; CDR3 DNA: TGCGCCAGCAGCCAAGAGGCCACAGATACGCAGTATTTT; CDR3 protein: CASSQEATDTQYF
J gene: TRBJ1-1; clone size: NA; V gene: TRBV6-5; D gene: NA; CDR3 DNA: TGTGCCAGCAGTTACGTCCCAGGGAACACTGAAGCTTTCTTT; CDR3 protein: CASSYVPGNTEAFF
J gene: TRBJ2-7; clone size: NA; V gene: TRBV5-4; D gene: TRBD1; CDR3 DNA: TGTGCCAGCAGCTTGGATGGGACAGGGCCTCGCGAGCAGTACTTC; CDR3 protein: CASSLDGTGPREQYF
J gene: TRBJ1-5; clone size: few; V gene: TRBV9; D gene: NA; CDR3 DNA: TGTGCCAGCAGCGTAGGCGGCTGGGGCAATCAGCCCCAGCATTTT; CDR3 protein: CASSVGGWGNQPQHF
J gene: TRBJ1-2; clone size: NA; V gene: TRBV6-6; D gene: NA; CDR3 DNA: TGTGCCAGCAGTGTCAGAGGGGGTACTAACTATGGCTACACCTTC; CDR3 protein: CASSVRGGTNYGYTF
J gene: TRBJ2-2; clone size: few; V gene: TRBV9; D gene: TRBD1; CDR3 DNA: TGTGCCAGCAGCGATGACAGGGGCCGAGGGACCGGGGAGCTGTTTTTT; CDR3 protein: CASSDDRGRGTGELFF
J gene: TRBJ1-2; clone size: NA; V gene: TRBV11-2; D gene: NA; CDR3 DNA: TGTGCCAGCAGTTTGGAGGGTAACTATGGCTACACCTTC; CDR3 protein: CASSLEGNYGYTF
J gene: TRBJ1-1; clone size: NA; V gene: TRBV7-9; D gene: NA; CDR3 DNA: TGTGCCAGCAGCAGTCGGACGGGGGGCACTGAAGCTTTCTTT; CDR3 protein: CASSSRTGGTEAFF
J gene: TRBJ2-2; clone size: NA; V gene: TRBV7-3; D gene: NA; CDR3 DNA: TGTGCCAGCAGCTTAGGATCGACTACCGGGGAGCTGTTTTTT; CDR3 protein: CASSLGSTTGELFF
J gene: TRBJ2-7; clone size: NA; V gene: TRBV29-1; D gene: TRBD1; CDR3 DNA: TGCAGCGTTGAAGGGGACAGTTCCTACGAGCAGTACTTC; CDR3 protein: CSVEGDSSYEQYF
J gene: TRBJ2-3; clone size: few; V gene: TRBV7-3; D gene: NA; CDR3 DNA: TGTGCCAGCAGCTTGGGAGTCACAGATACGCAGTATTTT; CDR3 protein: CASSLGVTDTQYF
J gene: TRBJ2-7; clone size: few; V gene: TRBV28; D gene: NA; CDR3 DNA: TGTGCCAGCAGTTTAAAACAGGTCGCCGAGCAGTACTTC; CDR3 protein: CASSLKQVAEQYF
J gene: TRBJ2-7; clone size: few; V gene: TRBV30; D gene: TRBD1; CDR3 DNA: TGTGCCTGGAGCCGGGACAGGTACGAGCAGTACTTC; CDR3 protein: CAWSRDRYEQYF
J gene: TRBJ1-2; clone size: few; V gene: TRBV10-3; D gene: TRBD1; CDR3 DNA: TGTGCCATCAGAACACAGGGGGAGGGCTATGGCTACACCTTC; CDR3 protein: CAIRTQGEGYGYTF
J gene: TRBJ2-1; clone size: once; V gene: TRBV5-4; D gene: TRBD2; CDR3 DNA: TGTGCCAGCAGCTTGGAGCGGGGGAGCTCCTACAATGAGCAGTTCTTC; CDR3 protein: CASSLERGSSYNEQFF
J gene: TRBJ2-7; clone size: NA; V gene: TRBV11-2; D gene: NA; CDR3 DNA: TGTGCCAGCAGCCTTACAGGGCACGAGCAGTACTTC; CDR3 protein: CASSLTGHEQYF
J gene: TRBJ2-3; clone size: NA; V gene: TRBV15; D gene: NA; CDR3 DNA: TGTGCCACCAGCCTGAATCCCCGGGGGTTGGACACAGATACGCAGTATTTT; CDR3 protein: CATSLNPRGLDTDTQYF
J gene: TRBJ1-1; clone size: NA; V gene: TRBV5-1; D gene: NA; CDR3 DNA: TGCGCCAGCAGCTTGGGGGCGGGGGGCGCCGCTGAAGCTTTCTTT; CDR3 protein: CASSLGAGGAAEAFF
J gene: TRBJ2-1; clone size: once; V gene: TRBV18; D gene: NA; CDR3 DNA: TGTGCCAGCTCCCGGGAATACAATGAGCAGTTCTTC; CDR3 protein: CASSREYNEQFF